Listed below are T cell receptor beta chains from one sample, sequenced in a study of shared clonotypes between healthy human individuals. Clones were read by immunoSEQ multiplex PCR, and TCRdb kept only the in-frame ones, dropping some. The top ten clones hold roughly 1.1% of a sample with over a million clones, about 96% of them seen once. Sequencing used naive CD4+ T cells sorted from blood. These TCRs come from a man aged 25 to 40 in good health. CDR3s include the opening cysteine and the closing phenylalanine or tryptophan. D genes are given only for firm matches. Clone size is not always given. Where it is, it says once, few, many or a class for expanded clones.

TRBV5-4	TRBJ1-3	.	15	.	CASSSLTGSGNTIYF	TGTGCCAGCAGCTCCCTGACAGGCTCTGGAAACACCATATATTTT
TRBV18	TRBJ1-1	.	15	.	CASSLGTSGNTEAFF	TGTGCCAGCTCACTCGGGACATCTGGGAACACTGAAGCTTTCTTT
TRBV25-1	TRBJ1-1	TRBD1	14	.	CASSESRGATEAFF	TGTGCCAGCAGTGAATCCAGGGGGGCAACTGAAGCTTTCTTT
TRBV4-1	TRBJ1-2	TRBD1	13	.	CASSRGQGYGYTF	TGCGCCAGCAGCCGAGGACAGGGCTATGGCTACACCTTC
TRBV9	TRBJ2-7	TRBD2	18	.	CASSYRESLSGNSYEQYF	TGTGCCAGCAGCTACCGGGAGTCCCTGAGCGGGAACTCCTACGAGCAGTACTTC
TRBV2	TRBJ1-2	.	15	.	CASSGLQQGNYGYTF	TGTGCCAGCAGTGGTCTCCAACAGGGAAACTATGGCTACACCTTC
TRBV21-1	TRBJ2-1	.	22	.	CASSKEPGLAGQGWRHYNEQFF	TGTGCCAGCAGCAAAGAACCGGGACTAGCGGGACAAGGTTGGAGGCACTACAATGAGCAGTTCTTC
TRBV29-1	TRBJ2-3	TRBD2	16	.	CSVEDPRGASVDTQYF	TGCAGCGTTGAAGATCCGCGGGGGGCTAGTGTGGATACGCAGTATTTT
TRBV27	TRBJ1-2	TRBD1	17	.	CASRSVPGTGLNYGYTF	TGTGCCAGCAGAAGTGTCCCCGGGACAGGACTCAACTATGGCTACACCTTC
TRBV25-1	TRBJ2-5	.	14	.	CASTDTRTVETQYF	TGTGCCAGCACTGACACGAGGACAGTAGAGACCCAGTACTTC
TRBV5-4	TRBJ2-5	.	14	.	CASSLAGPRETQYF	TGTGCCAGCAGCTTGGCCGGTCCCAGGGAGACCCAGTACTTC
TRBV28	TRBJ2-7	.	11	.	CESRSSYEQYF	TGTGAAAGTAGGAGCTCCTACGAGCAGTACTTC
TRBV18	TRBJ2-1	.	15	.	CASSPLNRDASEQFF	TGTGCCAGCTCACCACTCAATCGGGATGCGAGTGAGCAGTTCTTC
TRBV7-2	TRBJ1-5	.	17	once	CASSLGRGRAPYQPQHF	TGTGCCAGCAGCTTAGGAAGGGGAAGGGCCCCTTATCAGCCCCAGCATTTT
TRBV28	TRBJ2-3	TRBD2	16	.	CASSPWTSGKGDTQYF	TGTGCCAGCAGTCCCTGGACTAGCGGGAAGGGAGATACGCAGTATTTT
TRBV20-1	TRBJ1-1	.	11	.	CSVLASVEAFF	TGCAGTGTTCTGGCCTCGGTCGAAGCTTTCTTT
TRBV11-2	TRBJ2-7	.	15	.	CASSLALRDGYEQYF	TGTGCCAGCAGCTTAGCGTTGCGGGATGGATACGAGCAGTACTTC
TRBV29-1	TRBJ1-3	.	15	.	CSVSTGHISGNTIYF	TGCAGCGTTAGCACCGGACACATCTCTGGAAACACCATATATTTT
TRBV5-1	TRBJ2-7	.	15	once	CASSLAPAGVDEQYF	TGCGCCAGCAGCTTGGCCCCGGCAGGGGTAGACGAGCAGTACTTC
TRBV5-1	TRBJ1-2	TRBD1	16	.	CASSLAGGFETYGYTF	TGCGCCAGCAGCTTGGCAGGGGGGTTCGAAACTTATGGCTACACCTTC
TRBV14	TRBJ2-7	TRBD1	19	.	CASSLTEPGQGRPSYEQYF	TGTGCCAGCAGCCTCACAGAACCGGGACAGGGGCGTCCTTCCTACGAGCAGTACTTC
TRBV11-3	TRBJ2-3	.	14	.	CASSLGPNTDTQYF	TGTGCCAGCAGCTTGGGACCAAACACAGATACGCAGTATTTT
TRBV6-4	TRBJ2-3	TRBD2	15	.	CASRALAGGPGTQYF	TGTGCCAGCAGAGCACTAGCGGGAGGGCCGGGAACGCAGTATTTT
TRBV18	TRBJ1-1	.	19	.	CASSPFSGGRHLMNTEAFF	TGTGCCAGCTCACCATTCTCAGGAGGCAGACATTTGATGAACACTGAAGCTTTCTTT
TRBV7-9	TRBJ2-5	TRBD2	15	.	CASSLVAGRGETQYF	TGTGCCAGCAGCTTAGTAGCGGGGAGGGGAGAGACCCAGTACTTC
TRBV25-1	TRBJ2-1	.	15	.	CASGVGTGVRDEQFF	TGTGCCAGCGGAGTCGGAACCGGCGTCCGCGATGAGCAGTTCTTC
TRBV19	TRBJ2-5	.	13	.	CASRNREEETQYF	TGTGCCAGTAGAAACAGGGAGGAGGAGACCCAGTACTTC
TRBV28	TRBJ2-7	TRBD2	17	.	CASSWGLAGVGTYEQYF	TGTGCCAGCAGTTGGGGACTAGCGGGAGTAGGGACCTACGAGCAGTACTTC
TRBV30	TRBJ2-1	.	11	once	CALEALAEQFF	TGTGCCTTGGAGGCATTGGCTGAGCAGTTCTTC
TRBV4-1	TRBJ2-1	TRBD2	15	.	CASSQALAGWNEQFF	TGCGCCAGCAGCCAAGCGCTAGCGGGATGGAATGAGCAGTTCTTC
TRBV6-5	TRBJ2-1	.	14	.	CASKTGLWGNEQFF	TGTGCCAGCAAAACGGGTCTTTGGGGCAATGAGCAGTTCTTC
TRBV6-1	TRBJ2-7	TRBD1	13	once	CASRGTGGDEQYF	TGTGCCAGCAGGGGGACAGGGGGGGACGAGCAGTACTTC
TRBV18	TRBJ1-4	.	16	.	CASSPLRQMTNEKLFF	TGTGCCAGCTCACCACTCAGACAGATGACTAATGAAAAACTGTTTTTT
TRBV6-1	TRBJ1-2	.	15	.	CASRDYKGKSYGYTF	TGTGCCAGCAGGGACTATAAGGGGAAAAGCTATGGCTACACCTTC
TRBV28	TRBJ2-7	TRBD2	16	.	CASSGEGAGGWYEQYF	TGTGCCAGCAGTGGCGAGGGGGCGGGAGGGTGGTACGAGCAGTACTTC
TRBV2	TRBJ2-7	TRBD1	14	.	CASSPGQGLHEQYF	TGTGCCAGCTCCCCGGGACAGGGACTCCACGAGCAGTACTTC
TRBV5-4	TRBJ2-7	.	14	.	CASSSSRWPYEQYF	TGTGCCAGCAGCTCATCTAGGTGGCCCTACGAGCAGTACTTC
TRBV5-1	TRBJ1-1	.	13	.	CASSFETATEAFF	TGCGCCAGCAGCTTTGAGACCGCCACTGAAGCTTTCTTT
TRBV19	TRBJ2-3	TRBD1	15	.	CASKVQGASTDTQYF	TGTGCCAGTAAAGTTCAGGGGGCGTCGACAGATACGCAGTATTTT
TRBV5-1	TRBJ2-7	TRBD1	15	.	CASSHFGTGSYEQYF	TGCGCCAGCAGCCACTTCGGGACAGGGTCCTACGAGCAGTACTTC
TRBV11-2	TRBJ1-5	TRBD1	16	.	CASSFTGQGVGEPQHF	TGTGCCAGCAGCTTTACGGGACAGGGGGTGGGCGAGCCCCAGCATTTT
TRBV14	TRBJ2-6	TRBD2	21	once	CASSPGIGTSGRSSGANVLTF	TGTGCCAGCAGCCCGGGGATAGGGACTAGCGGGAGATCCAGTGGGGCCAACGTCCTGACTTTC
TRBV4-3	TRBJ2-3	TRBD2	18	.	CASSQGTSGRNGEDTQYF	TGCGCCAGCAGCCAGGGGACTAGCGGGAGGAATGGGGAAGATACGCAGTATTTT
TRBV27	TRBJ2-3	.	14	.	CASVGEGGTDTQYF	TGTGCCAGCGTGGGGGAGGGGGGCACAGATACGCAGTATTTT
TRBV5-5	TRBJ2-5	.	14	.	CASSPGQLQETQYF	TGTGCCAGCAGCCCCGGACAGCTACAAGAGACCCAGTACTTC
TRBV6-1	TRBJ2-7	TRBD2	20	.	CASSELPAGLAGGYSYEQYF	TGTGCCAGCAGTGAACTACCTGCAGGACTAGCGGGAGGTTACTCCTACGAGCAGTACTTC
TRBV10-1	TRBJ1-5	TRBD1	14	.	CASTKDRANQPQHF	TGCGCCAGCACTAAGGACAGGGCGAATCAGCCCCAGCATTTT
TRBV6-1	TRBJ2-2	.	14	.	CASSEAMDTGELFF	TGTGCCAGCAGTGAAGCCATGGACACCGGGGAGCTGTTTTTT
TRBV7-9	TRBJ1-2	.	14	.	CASSLAGREHGYTF	TGTGCCAGCAGCTTAGCGGGCAGGGAACATGGCTACACCTTC
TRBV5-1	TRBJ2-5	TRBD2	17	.	CASNLMGGRDTRETQYF	TGCGCCAGCAACCTGATGGGCGGGAGGGACACCAGGGAGACCCAGTACTTC
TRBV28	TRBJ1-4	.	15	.	CASSLAGATNEKLFF	TGTGCCAGCAGTTTAGCCGGTGCGACTAATGAAAAACTGTTTTTT
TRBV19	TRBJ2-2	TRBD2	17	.	CASSPGLAGGGTGELFF	TGTGCCAGTAGCCCGGGACTAGCGGGGGGAGGGACCGGGGAGCTGTTTTTT
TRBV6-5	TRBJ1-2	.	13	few	CASSFTGLRGYTF	TGTGCCAGCAGTTTCACAGGGCTGCGGGGCTACACCTTC
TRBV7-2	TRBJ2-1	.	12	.	CASSSYGTEQFF	TGTGCCAGCAGCTCCTACGGGACAGAGCAGTTCTTC